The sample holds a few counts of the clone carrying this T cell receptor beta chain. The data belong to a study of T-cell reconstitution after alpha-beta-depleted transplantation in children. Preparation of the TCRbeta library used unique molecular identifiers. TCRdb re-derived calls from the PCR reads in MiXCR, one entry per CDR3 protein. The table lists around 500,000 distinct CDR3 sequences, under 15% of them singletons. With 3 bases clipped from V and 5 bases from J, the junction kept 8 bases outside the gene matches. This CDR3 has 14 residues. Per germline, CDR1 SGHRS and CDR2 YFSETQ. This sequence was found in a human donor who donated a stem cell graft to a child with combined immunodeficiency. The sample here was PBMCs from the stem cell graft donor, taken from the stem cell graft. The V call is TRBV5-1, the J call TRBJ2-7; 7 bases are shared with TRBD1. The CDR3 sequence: CASSSWTGGDEQYF. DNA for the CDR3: TGCGCCAGCAGCTCATGGACAGGCGGTGACGAGCAGTACTTC.